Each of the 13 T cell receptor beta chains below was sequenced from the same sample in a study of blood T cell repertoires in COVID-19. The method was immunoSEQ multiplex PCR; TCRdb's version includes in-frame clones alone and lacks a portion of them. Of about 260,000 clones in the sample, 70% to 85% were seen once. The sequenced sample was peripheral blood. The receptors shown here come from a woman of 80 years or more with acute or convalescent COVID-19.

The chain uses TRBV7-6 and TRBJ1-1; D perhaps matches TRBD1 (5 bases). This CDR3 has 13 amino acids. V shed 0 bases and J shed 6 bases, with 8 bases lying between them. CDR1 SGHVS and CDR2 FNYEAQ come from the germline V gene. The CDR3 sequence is CASSLAGVSEAFF. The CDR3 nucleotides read TGTGCCAGCAGCTTAGCAGGGGTCTCTGAAGCTTTCTTT.

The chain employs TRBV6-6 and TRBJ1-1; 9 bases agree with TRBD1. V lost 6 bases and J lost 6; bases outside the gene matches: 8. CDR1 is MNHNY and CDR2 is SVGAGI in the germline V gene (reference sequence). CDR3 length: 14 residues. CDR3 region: CASSLPGTGPEAFF. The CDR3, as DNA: TGTGCCAGCAGCCTACCCGGGACAGGGCCTGAAGCTTTCTTT.

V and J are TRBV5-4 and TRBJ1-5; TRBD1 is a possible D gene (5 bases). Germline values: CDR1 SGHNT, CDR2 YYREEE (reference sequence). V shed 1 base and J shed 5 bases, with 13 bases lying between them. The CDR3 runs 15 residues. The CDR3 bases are TGTGCCAGCAGCTTGCATGAGCGGGGGGATCAGCCCCAGCATTTT. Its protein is CASSLHERGDQPQHF.

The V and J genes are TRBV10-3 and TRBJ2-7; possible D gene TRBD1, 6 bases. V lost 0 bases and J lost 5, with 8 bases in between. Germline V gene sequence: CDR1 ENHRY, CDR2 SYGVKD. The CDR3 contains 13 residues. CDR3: CAISESRGNEQYF. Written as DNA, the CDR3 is TGTGCCATCAGTGAGTCGAGGGGGAACGAGCAGTACTTC.

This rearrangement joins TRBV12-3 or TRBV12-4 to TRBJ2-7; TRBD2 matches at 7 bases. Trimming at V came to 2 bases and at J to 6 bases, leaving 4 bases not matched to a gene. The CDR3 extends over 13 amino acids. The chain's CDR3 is CASSLNSGFEQYF. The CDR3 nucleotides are TGTGCCAGCAGTTTAAATAGCGGGTTCGAGCAGTACTTC.

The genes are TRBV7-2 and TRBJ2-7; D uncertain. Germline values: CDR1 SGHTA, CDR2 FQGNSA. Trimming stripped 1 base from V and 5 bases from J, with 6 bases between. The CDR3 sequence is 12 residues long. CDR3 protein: CASSLVSNEQYF. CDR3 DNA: TGTGCCAGCAGCTTAGTTTCTAACGAGCAGTACTTC.

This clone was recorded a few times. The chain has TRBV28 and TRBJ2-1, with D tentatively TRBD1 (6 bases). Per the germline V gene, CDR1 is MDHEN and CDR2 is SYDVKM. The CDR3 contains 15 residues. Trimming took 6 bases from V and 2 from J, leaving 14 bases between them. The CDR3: CASRVRGLTYNEQFF. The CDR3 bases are TGTGCCAGCAGGGTCAGGGGATTAACCTACAATGAGCAGTTCTTC.

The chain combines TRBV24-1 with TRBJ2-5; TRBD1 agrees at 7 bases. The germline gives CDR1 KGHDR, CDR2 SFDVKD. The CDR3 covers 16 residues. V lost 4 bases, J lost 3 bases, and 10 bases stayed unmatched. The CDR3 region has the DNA TGTGCCACCAGTGACTCAAACCGGGACAGCAAAGAGACCCAGTACTTC. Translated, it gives CATSDSNRDSKETQYF.

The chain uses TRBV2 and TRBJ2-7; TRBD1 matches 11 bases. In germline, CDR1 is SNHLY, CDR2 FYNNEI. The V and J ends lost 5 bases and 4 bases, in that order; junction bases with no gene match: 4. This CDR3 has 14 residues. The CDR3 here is CASSPGQGVYEQYF. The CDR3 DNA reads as TGTGCCAGCAGTCCGGGACAGGGGGTTTACGAGCAGTACTTC. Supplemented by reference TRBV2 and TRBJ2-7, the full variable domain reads EPEVTQTPSHQVTQMGQEVILRCVPISNHLYFYWYRQILGQKVEFLVSFYNNEISEKSEIFDDQFSVERPDGSNFTLKIRSTKLEDSAMYFCASSPGQGVYEQYFGPGTRLTVT.

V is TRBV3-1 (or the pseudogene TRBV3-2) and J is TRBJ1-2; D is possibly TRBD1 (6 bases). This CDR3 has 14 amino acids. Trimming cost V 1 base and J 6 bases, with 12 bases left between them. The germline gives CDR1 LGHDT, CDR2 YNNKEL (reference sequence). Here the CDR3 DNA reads TGTGCCAGCAGCCAAGGTCACAGGGCGAATGGCTACACCTTC. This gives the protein CASSQGHRANGYTF.

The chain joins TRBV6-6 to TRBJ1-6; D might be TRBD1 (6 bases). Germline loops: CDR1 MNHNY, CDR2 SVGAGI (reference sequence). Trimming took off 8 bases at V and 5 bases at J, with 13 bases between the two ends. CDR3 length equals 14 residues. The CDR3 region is CASEKGTNNSPLHF. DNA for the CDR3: TGTGCCAGCGAGAAGGGGACAAATAATTCACCCCTCCACTTT.

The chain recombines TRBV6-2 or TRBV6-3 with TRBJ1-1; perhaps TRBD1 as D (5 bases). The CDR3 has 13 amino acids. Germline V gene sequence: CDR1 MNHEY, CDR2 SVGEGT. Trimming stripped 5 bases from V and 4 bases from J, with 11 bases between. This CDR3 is CASSPRQSTEAFF. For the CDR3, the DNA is TGTGCCAGCAGTCCCAGACAGTCCACTGAAGCTTTCTTT.

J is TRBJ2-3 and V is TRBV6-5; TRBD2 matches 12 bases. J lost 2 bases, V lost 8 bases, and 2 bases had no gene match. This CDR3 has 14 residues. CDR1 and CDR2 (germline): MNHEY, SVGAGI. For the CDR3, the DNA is TGTGCCAGCGGACTAGCGGGGCACACAGATACGCAGTATTTT. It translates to CASGLAGHTDTQYF.